Presented here are 14 T cell receptor beta chains from one specimen sequenced in a study of blood T cell repertoires in COVID-19. Here immunoSEQ multiplex PCR was the method, and the copy in TCRdb shows in-frame clones only, minus some. The sample has about 170,000 clones; 85% to 90% are singletons. Sequencing was done on a sample of peripheral blood. The receptor source for this set is a man aged 45 to 65 who had recovered from COVID-19.

This chain joins TRBV19 and TRBJ1-6, with 8 bases identical to TRBD1. The CDR3 is 12 amino acids. The germline V gene encodes CDR1 LNHDA and CDR2 SQIVND (reference sequence). J lost 7 bases, V lost 8 bases, and 1 base had no gene match. CDR3 DNA sequence: TGTGCCAGTGGACAGGGAAATTCACCCCTCCACTTT. This translates into CASGQGNSPLHF.

This chain connects TRBV19 to TRBJ2-7, with D possibly being TRBD2 (5 bases). Germline V lookup: CDR1 LNHDA, CDR2 SQIVND (reference sequence). CDR3 size: 14 residues. V lost 3 bases, J lost 0 bases, and 9 bases lay in between. CDR3 nucleotides: TGTGCCAGTAGTATTATTCGGGGCTCCTACGAGCAGTACTTC. Translating gives CASSIIRGSYEQYF.

The genes are TRBV5-1 and TRBJ2-7, with D maybe TRBD1 (5 bases). V was shortened by 0 bases and J by 2 bases, with 12 bases between the two germline ends. The CDR3 covers 15 residues. CDR1 is SGHRS and CDR2 is YFSETQ in the germline V gene. CDR3: CASSLESRAPYEQYF. The DNA for the CDR3 is TGCGCCAGCAGCTTGGAGTCCAGGGCCCCCTACGAGCAGTACTTC.

The chain joins TRBV7-2 to TRBJ1-2; unclear D gene. V was cut by 5 bases and J by 7 bases, with 11 bases left in between. From germline, CDR1 is SGHTA and CDR2 FQGNSA. The CDR3 runs to 12 residues. DNA of the CDR3: TGTGCCAGCAGCACGACATTGGTTGGCTACACCTTC. This encodes CASSTTLVGYTF.

The chain couples TRBV5-4 to TRBJ2-1; 9 bases agree with TRBD2. The germline V gene encodes CDR1 SGHNT and CDR2 YYREEE (reference sequence). Trimming took 4 bases from V and 2 from J; bases not matched to a gene: 7. This CDR3 has 16 residues. The CDR3 region is CASSISGRSTYNEQFF. The CDR3 DNA follows: TGTGCCAGCAGCATCAGCGGGAGGTCCACCTACAATGAGCAGTTCTTC. Looking up the rest from reference TRBV5-4 and TRBJ2-1 gives the full variable domain: ETGVTQSPTHLIKTRGQQVTLRCSSQSGHNTVSWYQQALGQGPQFIFQYYREEENGRGNFPPRFSGLQFPNYSSELNVNALELDDSALYLCASSISGRSTYNEQFFGPGTRLTVL.

This chain uses TRBV2 with TRBJ1-3, with 9 bases aligning to TRBD1. With 8 bases clipped from V and 0 bases from J, the junction kept 8 bases outside the gene matches. The germline gives CDR1 SNHLY, CDR2 FYNNEI. The CDR3 covers 16 residues. CDR3 loop: CASATGGIFSGNTIYF. The CDR3, as DNA: TGTGCCAGCGCTACAGGGGGCATTTTCTCTGGAAACACCATATATTTT.

The rearrangement joins TRBV7-2 to TRBJ2-1; TRBD2 matches at 11 bases. Germline V gives CDR1 SGHTA, CDR2 FQGNSA. Unmatched junction bases numbered 1, after V lost 6 bases and J lost 0 bases. The CDR3 runs 15 residues. The CDR3 sequence: CASSSGRASYNEQFF. CDR3 sequence (DNA): TGTGCCAGCAGTAGCGGGAGGGCCTCCTACAATGAGCAGTTCTTC.

The chain carries TRBV4-3 and TRBJ2-7; 11 nucleotides agree with TRBD2. CDR3 size: 15 residues. With V trimmed by 5 bases and J by 7 bases, 10 bases remained unmatched. Germline CDR1 LGHNA, CDR2 YSLEER. CDR3 region: CASSYDPGTSGEQYF. CDR3 DNA sequence: TGCGCCAGCAGCTACGATCCCGGGACTAGCGGAGAGCAGTACTTC.

The rearrangement links TRBV3-1 (or the pseudogene TRBV3-2) to TRBJ1-1, with unresolved D. V lost 1 base, J lost 0 bases, and 6 bases lay in between. The length of the CDR3 is 14 residues. The germline CDR1 and CDR2 sequences are LGHDT and YNNKEL (reference sequence). CDR3 sequence reads: CASSQGSMNTEAFF. The CDR3 DNA follows: TGTGCCAGCAGCCAAGGCAGTATGAACACTGAAGCTTTCTTT.

V gene TRBV5-1 combines with J gene TRBJ1-1; the match to TRBD1 covers 7 bases. V was clipped by 4 bases and J by 5 bases; unmatched bases: 5. The CDR3 has 13 amino acids. Germline assignment: CDR1 SGHRS and CDR2 YFSETQ. CDR3 region: CASSEGQWTEAFF. The CDR3 region has the DNA TGCGCCAGCAGCGAGGGACAGTGGACTGAAGCTTTCTTT. The whole variable domain, filled in from reference TRBV5-1 and TRBJ1-1, reads KAGVTQTPRYLIKTRGQQVTLSCSPISGHRSVSWYQQTPGQGLQFLFEYFSETQRNKGNFPGRFSGRQFSNSRSEMNVSTLELGDSALYLCASSEGQWTEAFFGQGTRLTVV.

In its sample, this clone was seen once. The CDR3 sequence: CASSSGASSYNSPLHF. CDR3 DNA: TGTGCCAGCTCAAGCGGTGCTAGCTCCTATAATTCACCCCTCCACTTT. The chain recombines TRBV18 with TRBJ1-6; D not resolved. Trimming took off 5 bases at V and 0 bases at J, with 11 bases between the two ends. Germline V lookup: CDR1 KGHSH, CDR2 LQKENI. This CDR3 has 16 residues.

The V call is TRBV27, the J call TRBJ2-7; TRBD2 matches at 12 bases. CDR3 length: 15 amino acids. The ends lost 3 bases at V and 5 bases at J; junction bases unmatched: 5. CDR1 and CDR2 from the germline V gene are MNHEY and SMNVEV (reference sequence). The CDR3 reads CASSFSRTSGNEQYF. Written as DNA, the CDR3 is TGTGCCAGCAGTTTCTCCCGGACTAGCGGGAACGAGCAGTACTTC.

The count of this clone is one. The rearrangement joins TRBV6-6 to TRBJ2-5; a weak D match, TRBD2 (5 bases). Trimming pared 0 bases from V and 4 bases from J, leaving 12 bases between. The CDR3 has 15 amino acids. The V gene's germline CDR1 is MNHNY and CDR2 SVGAGI (reference sequence). In DNA form, the CDR3 reads TGTGCCAGCAGTTACTCAGGACTCGATTTAGAGACCCAGTACTTC. Amino acid sequence: CASSYSGLDLETQYF.

CDR3 sequence: CSVQGQGDTGELFF. The CDR3 region has the DNA TGCAGCGTCCAGGGACAGGGCGACACCGGGGAGCTGTTTTTT. The J gene is TRBJ2-2, the V gene TRBV29-1; 9 positions agree with TRBD1. CDR1 is SQVTM, CDR2 ANQGSEA, per germline. The CDR3 extends over 14 amino acids. Unmatched junction bases numbered 5, after V lost 6 bases and J lost 3 bases.